This T cell receptor (beta chain) was obtained from a study of regulatory T cells in long-lasting Graves disease (dated by TCRdb to the early 2020s). About the full investigation: In the newly diagnosed Graves' disease group, patients had been taking antithyroid drugs for less than 3 months. Patients with persistent Graves' disease were compared with patients with newly diagnosed Graves' disease using TCR sequencing and RNA sequencing of peripheral blood. The study took place in China and was registered as a clinical trial. A total of around 35 samples were covered by TCR sequencing, comprising around 13 persistent and roughly 20 newly diagnosed Graves' disease patients. Findings and caveats that apply to the study as a whole: Peripheral blood alone was examined, since thyroid tissue, which constituted the primary lesion, could not be accessed. Sequencing and analysis were limited to the TCR beta chain. Preferential use of TRBV28, TRBJ1-2 and TRBJ2-5 was observed in persistent disease, whereas TRBV20-1 and TRBJ2-1 were favored in newly diagnosed disease. More public clonotypes were shared among persistent patients (roughly 2,700) than among newly diagnosed patients (over 900). Compared with newly diagnosed patients, persistent Graves' disease patients had lower TCR Shannon entropy and fewer highly expanded clones, which suggests clonal expansion. The authors acknowledged the small sample size as a limitation that may reduce accuracy.

From the cysteine through the phenylalanine, the CDR3 covers 13 amino acids. Only the CDR3 DNA stays, 39 bases, in frame from base 1. Based on the germline V gene, the CDR1 and CDR2 sequences are MDHEN and SYDVKM. V and J lose 2 bases and 1 base, and a span of 5 bases separates them. Receptor amplification or capture employed multiplex PCR. TCRdb shows the sequencer as Illumina HiSeq 4000. To build TCR beta libraries, CDR3 regions were amplified by Arm-PCR using iRepertoire HTBI primers. PCR products were gel purified before sequencing. On the study's bioinformatics: Across samples, approximately 68 TRBV and 12 to 15 TRBJ segments were identified and used for gene usage analysis of CDR3 amino acid clonotypes. Filtered high-quality paired reads were merged into contigs using COPE and FqMerger. Contigs were aligned with BLAST to IMGT TRBV, TRBD and TRBJ reference genes, and CDR3 was defined per IMGT. Highly expanded clones were defined as clonotypes with a frequency above 0.1%. Shannon entropy was used to measure repertoire diversity, and the Gini coefficient was used to measure V-J evenness. Public clonotypes were defined as clonotypes shared by more than one individual. The public reads were reprocessed in TCRdb via fastp at Q25 and MiXCR, keeping in-frame beta chains. Merged by CDR3 protein, the rows form single entries marked with the most common genes and DNA. It is TCRdb's table, rather than the study itself, that gives the V and J calls and clone size. Counted in this sample were 350,000 to 550,000 distinct CDR3 sequences; more than 12% of them appeared once. 16% of the sample comes from the top ten.

Many counts were recorded for this clonotype. It has no known antigen specificity. Base-call qualities are not available, and no considerably larger clone is one nucleotide away. The time point label of this sample denotes: newly diagnosed GD, antithyroid drugs for less than 3 months. For both TCR sequencing and RNA sequencing, RNA was extracted from PBMCs in TRIzol. Graves' disease was diagnosed according to American Thyroid Association guidelines. Patients were recruited from an endocrinology department in Xi'an, China. Each patient gave 9 to 10 milliliters of peripheral blood, collected in an EDTA anticoagulant tube. Ficoll Paque Plus density gradient separation was used to isolate PBMCs, and no further T cell sorting was done. An Agilent 2100 Bioanalyzer and agarose gel were used to check RNA quality, while a NanoDrop 2000 measured RNA concentration. The sample was also linked to a second study, of T cells in Graves' hyperthyroidism and ophthalmopathy. Per the second study: Stable Graves' hyperthyroidism was defined as the absence of progression to ophthalmopathy over 18 months of follow-up. Hyperthyroidism patients were aged 18 to 65 years and newly diagnosed, with disease duration of less than 2 months. Exclusion was applied to patients with uncontrolled infections, other autoimmune diseases, pregnancy or lactation. Clinical symptoms, serum thyroxine and TRAb, thyroid ultrasound, and orbital computed tomography formed the basis for the diagnoses. For the first round of RT-PCR on the TCR CDR3, the HTBI primer set was used together with the Qiagen OneStep RT-PCR kit. Most expanded thyroid clonotypes (frequency above 0.001) were also found in blood, which suggests that blood repertoires may mirror thyroid immune responses. A 13 V-J signature model separated ophthalmopathy from stable hyperthyroidism, with approximately 86% sensitivity and 81.08% specificity in cross-validation and 80%/75% in testing. In validation, the model predicted progression to ophthalmopathy a median of roughly 6.2 months before onset, with 65% to 71% sensitivity and 72.22% specificity. To identify distinguishing TCR V-J signatures, a discovery cohort of 100 or so patients was used, comprising some 45 with Graves' ophthalmopathy and around 60 with stable Graves' hyperthyroidism. Whether ophthalmopathy could be predicted prospectively was tested in an independent validation cohort made up of approximately 19 hyperthyroidism patients plus 17 patients who later progressed to ophthalmopathy. For training and testing, the 80 to 100 patients in the discovery cohort were randomly divided in a 7:3 ratio. In addition, the study compared T-cell repertoires in thyroid tissue and in blood from about six Graves' hyperthyroidism patients. Once sampling was done, hyperthyroidism patients were given methimazole at a starting dose of 30 mg daily, whereas ophthalmopathy patients were given high-dose intravenous methylprednisolone. The libraries were constructed in a second round of multiplex PCR and then size-selected and purified. Paired-end sequencing of the libraries was performed with 100 bp reads on an Illumina HiSeq2000. SOAPnuke was used to process the raw data, with reads discarded if the reads contained adapters or uncalled bases, had a mean Phred below 15, or lacked an exact constant-primer or identifier match. High-quality paired reads were merged using COPE v1.2.5, and each unique nucleotide sequence was defined as a clonotype. MiTCR v1.1 was used to align the clonotypes against IMGT TRBV, TRBD and TRBJ reference segments. Analysis was restricted to V-J combinations with a frequency above 0.0001, which covered about 99% of repertoires. A TCS score was defined as the ratio between F50 (clonal expansion) and ExV (chaos), using BLOSUM62-based TCRdist between CDR3 peptides within each V-J. Welch's t-statistics and random forest reduced 500 to 550 V-J features to 13, which were used in a naive Bayes classifier (R e1071). Sample size was not statistically predetermined, and investigators were not blinded to group allocation. TCR Vbeta CDR3 sequencing of some 140 peripheral blood samples (approximately 44 ophthalmopathy, roughly 74 hyperthyroidism and some 17 progressor patients) is reported in the paper.

Recombination connected TRBV28 to TRBJ1-1; confidence is insufficient to name the D gene. The clonotype originates from a woman in her 30s with Graves disease. Donor details come from another sample of the same person, matched by shared clones. Sequenced material: peripheral blood mononuclear cells (PBMCs), taken at new diagnosis, from a patient treated with antithyroid drugs. The CDR3 region: CASSLISNTEAFF. The sequenced DNA is TGTGCCAGCAGTTTAATTTCGAACACTGAAGCTTTCTTT.